The 25 T cell receptor beta chains reported below all come from one sample, sequenced in a study of PD-L1 blockade in urothelial cancer. Using immunoSEQ multiplex PCR, the repertoire was profiled, and TCRdb retains in-frame clones only, with some absent. The sample has some 80,000 clones, 87% seen once. The sample here was PBMCs, taken around atezolizumab (anti-PD-L1) treatment. The receptors come from a woman between 65 and 79 years old with urothelial cancer.

This clone has only one observation. This sequence joins TRBV30 and TRBJ1-3; 7 bases agree with TRBD1. The CDR3 contains 13 residues. The V gene end was trimmed by 4 bases and the J gene end by 2 bases; junction bases not matched to a gene: 2. Germline V gene sequence: CDR1 GTSNPN, CDR2 SVGIG (reference sequence). CDR3 region: CAWTQGAGNTIYF. The CDR3 DNA reads as TGTGCCTGGACTCAGGGGGCTGGAAACACCATATATTTT.

This clone has just one count. The chain's CDR3 is CASLRLAETQYF. The CDR3 DNA follows: TGTGCCAGCCTCAGACTAGCGGAGACCCAGTACTTC. This rearrangement joins TRBV2 to TRBJ2-5; 8 bases line up with TRBD2. The CDR3 is 12 amino acids. V lost 8 bases, J lost 5 bases, and 4 bases stayed unmatched. Germline loops: CDR1 SNHLY, CDR2 FYNNEI.

This clone has a single count. The CDR3 nucleotides are TGTGCCATCAGTGACCCAACTAGGGAAGGCTCCTACAATGAGCAGTTCTTC. Translated: CAISDPTREGSYNEQFF. The genes are TRBV10-3 and TRBJ2-1; TRBD2 is a possible D gene (5 bases). Per the germline V gene, CDR1 is ENHRY and CDR2 is SYGVKD. V gave up 3 bases and J gave up 0 bases, with 15 bases separating them. The CDR3 is 17 residues long.

The rearrangement links TRBV5-1 to TRBJ2-5, with 9 bases matching TRBD2. CDR3 length: 16 residues. Germline CDR1 and CDR2: SGHRS and YFSETQ. J gave up 5 bases and V 0 bases, and 8 bases lay outside the gene matches. The CDR3 loop reads CASSLVGSGSGETQYF. CDR3 in DNA: TGCGCCAGCAGCTTGGTCGGTAGCGGGAGTGGGGAGACCCAGTACTTC.

The sample holds many counts of this clone. V gene TRBV10-2 combines with J gene TRBJ2-1, with 9 nucleotides matching TRBD2. CDR3 length: 14 amino acids. In germline, CDR1 is WSHSY, CDR2 SAAADI. Trimming took 7 bases from V and 4 from J; bases not matched to a gene: 5. Here the CDR3 reads CASKLAGPYNEQFF. The DNA of the CDR3 is TGCGCCAGCAAACTAGCGGGCCCTTACAATGAGCAGTTCTTC.

The chain has TRBV5-1 and TRBJ2-5, with TRBD2 matching 9 bases. This CDR3 has 16 amino acids. After removal of 0 bases from V and 1 base from J, the junction contained 4 bases not matched to a gene. Germline V gene sequence: CDR1 SGHRS, CDR2 YFSETQ. CDR3: CASSLVNSGGQETQYF. In nucleotides, the CDR3 is TGCGCCAGCAGCTTGGTGAATAGCGGGGGCCAAGAGACCCAGTACTTC.

This chain links TRBV5-1 with TRBJ2-3; TRBD1 matches at 9 bases. V was pared by 4 bases and J by 4 bases, with 13 bases of the junction left unmatched. The length of the CDR3 is 17 residues. Per the germline V gene, CDR1 is SGHRS and CDR2 is YFSETQ. CDR3 amino acids: CASSPQGALDGSDTQYF. The CDR3 DNA follows: TGCGCCAGCAGCCCACAGGGGGCACTAGATGGCTCAGATACGCAGTATTTT.

The V call is TRBV4-1, the J call TRBJ1-2, with TRBD1 matching 10 bases. CDR3 length: 13 amino acids. CDR1 is MGHRA and CDR2 is YSYEKL in the germline V gene. The junction had 1 base not matched to a gene; V was cut back by 1 base and J by 8 bases. The CDR3, as DNA: TGCGCCAGCAGCCAAGGGACAGGGGGAGGCTACACCTTC. Amino acids: CASSQGTGGGYTF.

The chain employs TRBV5-1 and TRBJ2-5; TRBD1 aligns across 7 bases. V lost 0 bases, J lost 3 bases, and 11 bases stayed unmatched. This CDR3 has 17 residues. Per the germline V gene, CDR1 is SGHRS and CDR2 is YFSETQ. The CDR3 here is CASSLEGTVFRKETQYF. The CDR3 region has the DNA TGCGCCAGCAGCTTGGAGGGGACAGTTTTCAGAAAAGAGACCCAGTACTTC.

V usage is TRBV11-2 and J usage is TRBJ2-5; 10 nucleotides agree with TRBD2. This CDR3 region has 18 residues. CDR1 SGHAT and CDR2 FQNNGV come from the germline V gene. Unmatched junction bases numbered 8, after V lost 1 base and J lost 0 bases. The CDR3 spells CASSLGVVAGGHQETQYF. The DNA for the CDR3 is TGTGCCAGCAGCTTAGGAGTGGTAGCGGGGGGACACCAAGAGACCCAGTACTTC.

The chain uses TRBV9 and TRBJ1-5, with 7 bases identical to TRBD1. This CDR3 contains 15 residues. Trimming took 3 bases from V and 3 from J; bases not matched to a gene: 6. CDR1 and CDR2 from the germline V gene are SGDLS and YYNGEE. CDR3 loop: CASSEGTANNQPQHF. The DNA for the CDR3 is TGTGCCAGCAGCGAGGGGACAGCCAACAATCAGCCCCAGCATTTT.

The V call is TRBV30, the J call TRBJ2-3; possibly TRBD2 for D (5 bases). The V end lost 0 bases, the J end lost 2 bases, and 12 bases lay between the germline ends. The V gene's germline CDR1 is GTSNPN and CDR2 SVGIG (reference sequence). The CDR3 length is 15 residues. Here the CDR3 DNA reads TGTGCCTGGAGTGTACCACTAGGGTCCACAGATACGCAGTATTTT. This gives the protein CAWSVPLGSTDTQYF. Drawing the rest from reference TRBV30 and TRBJ2-3, the complete variable domain is SQTIHQWPATLVQPVGSPLSLECTVEGTSNPNLYWYRQAAGRGLQLLFYSVGIGQISSEVPQNLSASRPQDRQFILSSKKLLLSDSGFYLCAWSVPLGSTDTQYFGPGTRLTVL.

The CDR3 loop is CASSRQENQPQHF. As DNA, the CDR3 is TGTGCCAGCAGCAGACAGGAGAATCAGCCCCAGCATTTT. V gene TRBV2 combines with J gene TRBJ1-5; maybe TRBD1 (6 bases). From germline, CDR1 is SNHLY and CDR2 FYNNEI. Deletions cut 6 bases from V and 4 bases from J, with 10 bases between. The CDR3 consists of 13 residues.

The rearrangement links TRBV2 to TRBJ2-4, with TRBD1 identical over 8 bases. Germline V gene lookup returns CDR1 SNHLY and CDR2 FYNNEI. The junction had 6 bases not matched to a gene; V was cut back by 7 bases and J by 1 base. This CDR3 spans 15 amino acids. The CDR3 reads CASKTGAAAKNIQYF. CDR3 bases: TGTGCCAGCAAGACAGGGGCGGCGGCCAAAAACATTCAGTACTTC.

In its sample, this clone was seen a few times. J is TRBJ2-3 and V is TRBV18; 9 nucleotides agree with TRBD2. Germline CDR1 is KGHSH and CDR2 is LQKENI. The CDR3 is made up of 17 amino acids. V shed 3 bases, J shed 1 base, and the junction held 8 bases outside the gene matches. As DNA, the CDR3 is TGTGCCAGCTCACCTCTATCCTTAGCGGGAGGCACAGATACGCAGTATTTT. It codes for CASSPLSLAGGTDTQYF.

The chain carries TRBV2 and TRBJ2-3; TRBD1 might be the D (5 bases). The CDR3 consists of 15 residues. CDR1 SNHLY and CDR2 FYNNEI come from the germline V gene. The V gene lost 2 bases and the J gene lost 2 bases, with 11 bases spanning the gap. CDR3 loop: CASSEQGAVTDTQYF. The CDR3 coding sequence is TGTGCCAGCAGTGAACAGGGTGCTGTCACAGATACGCAGTATTTT.

This chain links TRBV7-8 with TRBJ2-3; 9 bases map to TRBD2. The CDR3 runs to 17 residues. V lost 5 bases to trimming and J lost 0 bases; unmatched junction nucleotides: 9. In germline, CDR1 is SGHVS, CDR2 FQNEAQ. CDR3 sequence: CASSVHTSGYSTDTQYF. In nucleotides, the CDR3 is TGTGCCAGCAGCGTCCATACTAGCGGGTATAGCACAGATACGCAGTATTTT.

The chain joins TRBV11-2 to TRBJ1-3, with unresolved D. The CDR3 runs 15 residues. The ends were cut back, 6 bases at V and 0 bases at J, with 12 bases in the middle. CDR1 is SGHAT, CDR2 FQNNGV, per germline. The CDR3 loop reads CASSTTEFSGNTIYF. The CDR3, as DNA: TGTGCCAGCAGTACTACGGAATTCTCTGGAAACACCATATATTTT. The whole variable domain, remainder taken from reference TRBV11-2 and TRBJ1-3, is EAGVAQSPRYKIIEKRQSVAFWCNPISGHATLYWYQQILGQGPKLLIQFQNNGVVDDSQLPKDRFSAERLKGVDSTLKIQPAKLEDSAVYLCASSTTEFSGNTIYFGEGSWLTVV.

The chain employs TRBV19 and TRBJ2-7, with 9 bases lining up with TRBD1. The CDR3 sequence is 13 residues long. Germline V gene sequence: CDR1 LNHDA, CDR2 SQIVND (reference sequence). V shed 9 bases and J 6 bases; nucleotides not matched to a gene: 9. The CDR3 here is CARPGQGWGEQYF. DNA of the CDR3: TGTGCCAGGCCGGGACAGGGATGGGGCGAGCAGTACTTC.

This rearrangement joins TRBV7-2 to TRBJ2-3; no reliable D call. The CDR3 length is 15 residues. Germline V gene data show CDR1 as SGHTA and CDR2 as FQGNSA. V gave up 5 bases and J gave up 0 bases, with 12 bases separating them. This CDR3 reads CASSTQTRSTDTQYF. DNA for the CDR3: TGTGCCAGCAGCACCCAGACACGTAGCACAGATACGCAGTATTTT.

V usage is TRBV4-1 and J usage is TRBJ2-5; tentative D call: TRBD2 (6 bases). The V end lost 4 bases, the J end lost 1 base, and 13 bases lay between the germline ends. The germline gives CDR1 MGHRA, CDR2 YSYEKL. This CDR3 is built from 15 residues. The CDR3 sequence: CASSRDGSRQETQYF. CDR3 sequence (DNA): TGCGCCAGCAGCCGAGACGGGAGTCGCCAAGAGACCCAGTACTTC.

This clone has a single count. The rearrangement uses TRBV2 and TRBJ2-3; maybe TRBD2 (6 bases). This CDR3 has 14 amino acids. Germline values: CDR1 SNHLY, CDR2 FYNNEI. Trimming cost V 6 bases and J 4 bases, with 14 bases left between them. CDR3 protein: CASRGRSGADTQYF. For the CDR3, the DNA is TGTGCCAGCAGGGGGAGGAGTGGGGCAGATACGCAGTATTTT.

This chain connects TRBV28 to TRBJ2-7, with 8 nucleotides matching TRBD1. The junction had 6 bases not matched to a gene; V was cut back by 4 bases and J by 4 bases. The CDR3 is 14 amino acids. CDR1 and CDR2 (germline): MDHEN, SYDVKM. CDR3 in DNA: TGTGCCAGCAGTTCAGGACAGGGACCGTACGAGCAGTACTTC. Amino acid sequence: CASSSGQGPYEQYF.

The CDR3: CASSPPEAPGTQYF. CDR3 nucleotide sequence: TGCGCCAGCAGCCCCCCCGAGGCACCCGGTACGCAGTATTTT. The J gene is TRBJ2-3, the V gene TRBV4-3; D gene ambiguous. V was trimmed by 4 bases and J by 8 bases, leaving 16 bases between them. The length of the CDR3 is 14 residues. Germline V gene sequence: CDR1 LGHNA, CDR2 YSLEER.

The chain couples TRBV19 to TRBJ1-1; 7 bases fit TRBD1. The CDR3 loop spans 12 amino acids. The junction had 6 bases not matched to a gene; V was cut back by 9 bases and J by 5 bases. Germline CDR1 is LNHDA and CDR2 is SQIVND (reference sequence). The CDR3 nucleotides are TGTGCCAGCAACAGGGGAGAGACTGAAGCTTTCTTT. Protein: CASNRGETEAFF.